This passage covers 25 T cell receptor beta chains from one sample sequenced in a study of blood T cell repertoires in COVID-19. The data were produced by immunoSEQ multiplex PCR, yet TCRdb's version contains in-frame clones alone and is incomplete. The sample includes roughly 290,000 clones, around 85% of them seen just once. The sample was peripheral blood. Every receptor here comes from a woman between 50 and 59 years old with active or convalescent COVID-19.

J is TRBJ1-1 and V is TRBV3-1 (or the pseudogene TRBV3-2); D call uncertain. CDR1 and CDR2 from the germline V gene are LGHDT and YNNKEL (reference sequence). Deletions cut 4 bases from V and 1 base from J, with 7 bases between. This CDR3 comprises 13 residues. The CDR3 region has the DNA TGTGCCAGCAGCCCTCAGGAGAACACTGAAGCTTTCTTT. It encodes CASSPQENTEAFF.

This sequence joins TRBV5-1 and TRBJ2-3, with 7 bases lining up with TRBD1. The CDR3 runs 17 residues. V lost 0 bases and J lost 6; bases outside the gene matches: 13. Germline CDR1 reads SGHRS; CDR2 reads YFSETQ. The CDR3 sequence: CASSLGLGQVLLDTQYF. CDR3 DNA: TGCGCCAGCAGCTTGGGGCTAGGACAGGTATTACTTGATACGCAGTATTTT.

The chain uses TRBV6-2 or TRBV6-3 and TRBJ2-5; possibly TRBD1 for D (6 bases). The CDR3 has 12 residues. Trimming left V 5 bases short and J 5 bases short, with 9 bases between. Germline V gives CDR1 MNHEY, CDR2 SVGEGT. CDR3 amino acids: CASSHRVETQYF. The DNA for the CDR3 is TGTGCCAGCAGTCACAGGGTTGAGACCCAGTACTTC.

The chain has TRBV5-1 and TRBJ1-2; 9 bases match TRBD1. Trimming took 4 bases from V and 8 from J; bases not matched to a gene: 6. Germline CDR1 SGHRS, CDR2 YFSETQ. This CDR3 region has 13 residues. The CDR3 DNA sequence: TGCGCCAGCAGCCATCCGACAGGGGGAGGCTACACCTTC. Its translation is CASSHPTGGGYTF.

The chain links TRBV13 to TRBJ1-6; TRBD1 matches at 7 bases. With V trimmed by 4 bases and J by 6 bases, 6 bases remained unmatched. Germline CDR1 reads PRHDT; CDR2 reads FYEKMQ (reference sequence). The CDR3 covers 15 residues. The DNA of the CDR3 is TGTGCCAGCAGCTCCACTGACAGGGTTAATTCACCCCTCCACTTT. This encodes CASSSTDRVNSPLHF.

This rearrangement joins TRBV28 to TRBJ1-1; 7 positions agree with TRBD1. In germline, CDR1 is MDHEN, CDR2 SYDVKM. CDR3 size: 13 residues. Trimming cost V 6 bases and J 3 bases; bases outside gene matches: 4. The CDR3 DNA sequence: TGTGCCAGCAGACTCCAGGGGGACACTGAAGCTTTCTTT. It encodes CASRLQGDTEAFF.

This rearrangement joins TRBV20-1 to TRBJ2-1; 9 bases agree with TRBD2. Germline loops: CDR1 DFQATT, CDR2 SNEGSKA (reference sequence). V lost 4 bases to trimming and J lost 7 bases; unmatched junction nucleotides: 14. CDR3 length equals 16 residues. The CDR3 DNA sequence: TGCAGTGCTATTGAATTTGCGGGAGGGCCGCGGAATGAGCAGTTCTTC. Residues: CSAIEFAGGPRNEQFF.

The chain links TRBV7-2 to TRBJ1-3; no clear D. The CDR3 runs 13 residues. From germline, CDR1 is SGHTA and CDR2 FQGNSA. The V gene lost 1 base and the J gene lost 4 bases, with 5 bases spanning the gap. The CDR3 reads CASSLVLGNTIYF. In DNA form, the CDR3 reads TGTGCCAGCAGCTTAGTTCTGGGAAACACCATATATTTT.

A single count supports this clone. J is TRBJ1-1 and V is TRBV7-3; TRBD1 agrees at 7 bases. The CDR3 totals 15 residues. Trimming took 5 bases from V and 0 from J; bases not matched to a gene: 6. Germline V gene sequence: CDR1 SGHTA, CDR2 FQGTGA. CDR3 DNA: TGTGCCAGCAGCCCCACCGGGACAGTGAACACTGAAGCTTTCTTT. Protein sequence: CASSPTGTVNTEAFF.

The chain carries TRBV19 and TRBJ1-1; TRBD1 matches 7 bases. CDR3 size: 13 residues. Losses at the gene ends were 4 bases for V and 8 bases for J; bases not matched to a gene: 7. Germline values: CDR1 LNHDA, CDR2 SQIVND (reference sequence). In DNA form, the CDR3 reads TGTGCCAGTAGTAGGAGCCGGGACAGCGAAGCTTTCTTT. This translates into CASSRSRDSEAFF.

V usage is TRBV19 and J usage is TRBJ2-7; D may be TRBD1 (6 bases). CDR3 length: 17 amino acids. Germline CDR1 is LNHDA and CDR2 is SQIVND (reference sequence). V lost 3 bases and J lost 2, with 20 bases in between. CDR3 nucleotides: TGTGCCAGTAGTATGGGAGTGGACAGTACCGTTGCCTACGAGCAGTACTTC. Translation gives CASSMGVDSTVAYEQYF.

V is TRBV21-1 and J is TRBJ2-2; no check of the table's D call, TRBD2, against the DNA was made. TRBV21-1 is noted as a pseudogene. This CDR3 has 18 residues. This CDR3 is CASSKTGTSAPRGGELFF. The DNA of the CDR3 is TGTGCCAGCAGCAAAACAGGGACTAGCGCCCCAAGGGGCGGGGAGCTGTTTTTT.

The chain uses TRBV5-4 and TRBJ2-2, with D possibly matching TRBD1 (9 bases). Germline V lookup: CDR1 SGHNT, CDR2 YYREEE (reference sequence). V dropped 0 bases and J dropped 5 bases, with 20 bases sitting between them. CDR3 length: 18 residues. The CDR3 reads CASSLAGGGQGRTGELFF. CDR3 coding DNA: TGTGCCAGCAGCTTGGCCGGGGGGGGACAGGGACGGACCGGGGAGCTGTTTTTT.

The chain is built from TRBV25-1 and TRBJ2-3; TRBD1 is a possible D gene (5 bases). With 7 bases removed from V and 2 bases from J, the gap between germline ends came to 7 bases. CDR1 and CDR2 (germline): MGHDK, SYGVNS. This CDR3 region has 12 residues. The CDR3 sequence: CASTDTTDTQYF. The CDR3, as DNA: TGTGCCAGCACGGACACCACAGATACGCAGTATTTT.

V usage is TRBV5-6 and J usage is TRBJ1-1; 7 positions match TRBD1. Germline V gene lookup returns CDR1 SGHDT and CDR2 YYEEEE. This CDR3 comprises 15 residues. With 1 base clipped from V and 1 base from J, the junction kept 4 bases outside the gene matches. The CDR3 region has the DNA TGTGCCAGCAGCTTGCTAAGACAGGGGAACACTGAAGCTTTCTTT. This gives the protein CASSLLRQGNTEAFF.

V gene TRBV28 combines with J gene TRBJ1-5; TRBD1 might be the D (5 bases). The germline CDR1 and CDR2 sequences are MDHEN and SYDVKM. V dropped 6 bases and J dropped 0 bases, with 12 bases sitting between them. The CDR3 loop spans 15 amino acids. CDR3 amino acids: CASSTLTDSNQPQHF. CDR3 DNA sequence: TGTGCCAGCAGCACCCTGACAGATAGCAATCAGCCCCAGCATTTT.

The chain combines TRBV7-2 with TRBJ2-1; 7 nucleotides line up with TRBD2. V was pared by 6 bases and J by 4 bases, with 12 bases of the junction left unmatched. There are 16 residues in the CDR3. CDR1 is SGHTA, CDR2 FQGNSA, per germline. In DNA, the CDR3 is TGTGCCAGCAGTTTAAGCGGGACCCCCGGGTACAATGAGCAGTTCTTC. It codes for CASSLSGTPGYNEQFF.

The chain couples TRBV5-6 to TRBJ2-6; no clear D. Trimming stripped 0 bases from V and 3 bases from J, with 7 bases between. Looked up from germline, CDR1 is SGHDT and CDR2 is YYEEEE. This CDR3 contains 15 residues. The CDR3: CASSLGAGGANVLTF. The CDR3 nucleotides are TGTGCCAGCAGCTTGGGGGCTGGTGGGGCCAACGTCCTGACTTTC.

The CDR3 DNA reads as TGTGCCAGCAGTGAAGCGTTTAGCGGGACTAGCACAGATACGCAGTATTTT. Translation: CASSEAFSGTSTDTQYF. This rearrangement joins TRBV2 to TRBJ2-3; 8 bases agree with TRBD2. The CDR3 loop spans 17 amino acids. V was clipped by 0 bases and J by 0 bases; unmatched bases: 5. In germline, CDR1 is SNHLY, CDR2 FYNNEI. Together with reference TRBV2 and TRBJ2-3, the CDR3 gives the full variable domain: EPEVTQTPSHQVTQMGQEVILRCVPISNHLYFYWYRQILGQKVEFLVSFYNNEISEKSEIFDDQFSVERPDGSNFTLKIRSTKLEDSAMYFCASSEAFSGTSTDTQYFGPGTRLTVL.

This clone was counted between two and nine times. The V gene is TRBV7-9, the J gene TRBJ1-6; no clear D. The CDR3 is 12 amino acids. Trimming left V 1 base short and J 10 bases short, with 5 bases between. Looked up from germline, CDR1 is SEHNR and CDR2 is FQNEAQ (reference sequence). As DNA, the CDR3 is TGTGCCAGCAGCTTAGTGCGGTCACCCCTCCACTTT. Its translation is CASSLVRSPLHF.

The chain couples TRBV20-1 to TRBJ1-1; 7 nucleotides align to TRBD1. Per the germline V gene, CDR1 is DFQATT and CDR2 is SNEGSKA (reference sequence). CDR3 length equals 10 residues. V was clipped by 6 bases and J by 12 bases; unmatched bases: 7. The CDR3 reads CSAPTGPPFF. In DNA, the CDR3 is TGCAGTGCCCCGACAGGGCCGCCTTTCTTT.

This clone was observed a single time. This chain links TRBV10-3 with TRBJ1-2; D not certain. CDR1 is ENHRY and CDR2 is SYGVKD in the germline V gene. V dropped 3 bases and J dropped 0 bases, with 5 bases sitting between them. This CDR3 contains 13 residues. The CDR3 DNA follows: TGTGCCATCAGTGACATCCCTAACTATGGCTACACCTTC. Translated: CAISDIPNYGYTF.

The chain couples TRBV5-8 to TRBJ2-2; 11 bases line up with TRBD2. V lost 1 base and J lost 6; bases outside the gene matches: 5. Germline-derived CDR1 and CDR2 are SGHTS and YDEGEE. This CDR3 has 16 residues. The CDR3 bases are TGTGCCAGCAGCTTGATAGCGGGAGGGCCGGCCGGGGAGCTGTTTTTT. Protein sequence: CASSLIAGGPAGELFF. The entire variable domain, with the rest obtained from reference TRBV5-8 and TRBJ2-2, is as follows: EAGVTQSPTHLIKTRGQQATLRCSPISGHTSVYWYQQALGLGLQFLLWYDEGEERNRGNFPPRFSGRQFPNYSSELNVNALELEDSALYLCASSLIAGGPAGELFFGEGSRLTVL.

The chain has TRBV5-6 and TRBJ2-1; 9 bases agree with TRBD2. Germline CDR1 reads SGHDT; CDR2 reads YYEEEE. The length of the CDR3 is 19 residues. Trimming cost V 1 base and J 3 bases; bases outside gene matches: 14. CDR3 residues: CASSLLRFPPSGIYNEQFF. The CDR3 bases are TGTGCCAGCAGCTTGCTCAGATTTCCCCCTAGCGGGATCTACAATGAGCAGTTCTTC.

Points on this clone: At one end, the junction sequence differs from germline, possibly due to a read error. V is TRBV2 and J is TRBJ2-4, with 7 bases aligning to TRBD2. The CDR3 runs 13 residues. CDR1 and CDR2 from the germline V gene are SNHLY and FYNNEI. The CDR3 coding sequence is TGTGCCAGCAGTGAAGATCTAGCGGCCATACATACGTTC. This translates into CASSEDLAAIHTF. Variable domain in full (rest from reference TRBV2 and TRBJ2-4): EPEVTQTPSHQVTQMGQEVILRCVPISNHLYFYWYRQILGQKVEFLVSFYNNEISEKSEIFDDQFSVERPDGSNFTLKIRSTKLEDSAMYFCASSEDLAAIHTFGAGTRLSVL.